Sequencing of this T cell receptor beta chain was carried out in a study of spatial heterogeneity in lung cancer. Points from the study as a whole: Circulating ubiquitous expanded tumor TCRs were observed more frequently at resection than at follow-up.

Time point of the sample: sample taken at primary tumor resection. Extraction of whole RNA from tumor, nontumor lung or frozen PBMC preceded unsorted sequencing. This clonotype was counted a few times. Antigen specificity is unknown. TCRdb processed the 5' RACE reads anew with MiXCR; each CDR3 protein has one entry. The profile covers tens of thousands of distinct CDR3 sequences, with approximately 12% appearing a single time and about two fifths taken by the ten largest. This CDR3 spans 16 amino acids. Germline CDR1 KGHDR, CDR2 SFDVKD. V lost 6 bases and J 3 bases, leaving 20 bases between the germline ends.

The source material was PBMCs, sampled at surgery. This chain joins TRBV24-1 and TRBJ2-7, with D possibly being TRBD1 or TRBD2 (5 bases each). The source of this sequence is a male donor with early-stage non-small cell lung cancer. The CDR3 DNA follows: TGTGCCACCAGTATCGAGAGGGGAGCAGGAAACTACGAGCAGTACTTC. Amino acid sequence: CATSIERGAGNYEQYF.